This TCR beta chain emerged from a study of blood T cell repertoires in COVID-19. The wider study: The analysed material was cDNA or gDNA that came from T cells, B-cell-depleted T cells, or PBMCs.

Profiling relied on immunoSEQ multiplex PCR, and the TCRdb table lists in-frame clones only, not all of them. Of about 81,000 clones listed, approximately 80% are singletons. The CDR3 extends over 15 amino acids. Germline CDR1 reads SGHVS; CDR2 reads FQNEAQ. V lost 1 base and J lost 6; bases outside the gene matches: 4. Sequencing was carried out using peripheral blood. The chain links TRBV7-8 to TRBJ2-2; 8 positions match TRBD1. The TCR was taken from a human donor in a cohort sampled during active COVID-19. The CDR3 is CASSLDRGIAGELFF. The DNA for the CDR3 is TGTGCCAGCAGCTTAGACAGGGGGATTGCCGGGGAGCTGTTTTTT.